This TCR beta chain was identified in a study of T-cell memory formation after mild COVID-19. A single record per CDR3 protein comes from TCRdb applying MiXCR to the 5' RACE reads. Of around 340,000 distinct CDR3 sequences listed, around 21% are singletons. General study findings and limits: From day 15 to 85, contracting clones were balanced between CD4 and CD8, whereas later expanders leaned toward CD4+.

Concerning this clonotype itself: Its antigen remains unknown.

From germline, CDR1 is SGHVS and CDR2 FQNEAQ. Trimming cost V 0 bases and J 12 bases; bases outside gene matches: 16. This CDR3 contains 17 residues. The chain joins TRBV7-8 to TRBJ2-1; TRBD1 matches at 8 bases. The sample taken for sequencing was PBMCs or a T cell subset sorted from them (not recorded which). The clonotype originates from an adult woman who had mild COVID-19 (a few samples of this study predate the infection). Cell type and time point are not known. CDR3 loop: CASSLASGTGGLGAQFF. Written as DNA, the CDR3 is TGTGCCAGCAGCTTAGCCTCCGGGACAGGTGGTTTGGGCGCGCAGTTCTTC.